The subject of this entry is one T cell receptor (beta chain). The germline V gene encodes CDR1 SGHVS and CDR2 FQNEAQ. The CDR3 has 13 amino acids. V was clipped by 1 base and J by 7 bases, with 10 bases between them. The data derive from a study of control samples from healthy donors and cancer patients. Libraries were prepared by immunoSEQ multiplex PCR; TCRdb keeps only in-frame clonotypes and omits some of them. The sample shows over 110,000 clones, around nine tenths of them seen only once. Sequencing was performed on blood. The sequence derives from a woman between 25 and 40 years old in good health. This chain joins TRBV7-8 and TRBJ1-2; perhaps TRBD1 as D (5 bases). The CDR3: CASSLDGDFGYTF. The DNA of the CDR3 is TGTGCCAGCAGCTTAGATGGGGACTTTGGCTACACCTTC.